These 2 T cell receptor beta chains share one sample of origin, sequenced in a study of Graves' ophthalmopathy and Graves' hyperthyroidism. Amplification of the TCR beta CDR3 regions used RNA transcripts (as template). Amplification began with first-round RT-PCR using HTBI primers, then second-round multiplex PCR was performed. TCRdb re-called the multiplex PCR reads with MiXCR, one entry per CDR3 protein. The sample has over 650,000 distinct CDR3 sequences; roughly 39% are singletons. The specimen was peripheral blood. The receptors derive from an adult man with Graves' ophthalmopathy.

The chain joins TRBV29-1 to TRBJ1-2, with 8 bases that match TRBD1. CDR3 length equals 14 residues. The ends lost 6 bases at V and 4 bases at J; junction bases unmatched: 10. Germline V gene lookup returns CDR1 SQVTM and CDR2 ANQGSEA. CDR3: CSVAPGQAGYGYTF. CDR3 sequence (DNA): TGCAGCGTCGCCCCGGGACAGGCAGGCTATGGCTACACCTTC.

In its sample, this clonotype was seen many times. The chain has TRBV5-1 and TRBJ1-6; D is unclear. V gave up 0 bases and J gave up 7 bases, with 11 bases separating them. Germline V CDR1 and CDR2: SGHRS, YFSETQ. The CDR3 sequence is 15 residues long. The CDR3 loop is CASSLGRSGNSPLHF. In DNA form, the CDR3 reads TGCGCCAGCAGCTTGGGAAGGTCGGGGAATTCACCCCTCCACTTT.